A selection of T cell receptor beta chains follows, all from one sample in a study of cytomegalovirus exposure and HLA in healthy donors. Clones were read by immunoSEQ multiplex PCR, and TCRdb kept only the in-frame ones, dropping some. The sample yields under 300,000 clones, roughly 88% seen once. The sequenced material came from PBMCs. The receptors come from a man aged 35 to 55 in good health and CMV-seropositive. Both conserved end residues are part of each CDR3. D genes are given only for firm matches. Size tells how often a clone was seen (once, few, many) or the class of an expanded clone, and some rows leave it out.

clone_size	j_call	v_call	d_call	cdr3_nt	cdr3_aa
-	TRBJ1-3	TRBV28	-	TGTGCCAGCAGTTTCCGTAACTCTGGAAACACCATATATTTT	CASSFRNSGNTIYF
once	TRBJ2-1	TRBV5-4	TRBD2	TGTGCCAGCAGCCGACTAGCGGAGAACTACAATGAGCAGTTCTTC	CASSRLAENYNEQFF
-	TRBJ2-1	TRBV2	TRBD2	TGTGCCAGCAGTGGAGAGATAGCGGGAAAGGCCTACAATGAGCAGTTCTTC	CASSGEIAGKAYNEQFF
-	TRBJ2-1	TRBV7-9	TRBD1	TGTGCCAGCAGCCCGACAGGGGCCTCCTACAATGAGCAGTTCTTC	CASSPTGASYNEQFF
-	TRBJ2-5	TRBV7-8	-	TGTGCCAGCAGTCCCGTGTCGCGGGAAGGGCAGTACTTC	CASSPVSREGQYF
-	TRBJ2-7	TRBV10-1	TRBD2	TGCGCCAGCAGTGGACTAGCGGGAGACTACGAGCAGTACTTC	CASSGLAGDYEQYF
few	TRBJ1-1	TRBV7-9	TRBD1	TGTGCCAGCAGCTCTAGGACAGGGCACATGAACACTGAAGCTTTCTTT	CASSSRTGHMNTEAFF
few	TRBJ2-3	TRBV29-1	TRBD1	TGCAGCGTAAGACAGGGGAACACAGATACGCAGTATTTT	CSVRQGNTDTQYF
-	TRBJ2-2	TRBV2	TRBD2	TGTGCCAGCAGTACCCGCGGGACTAGCGGGATAACCGGGGAGCTGTTTTTT	CASSTRGTSGITGELFF
-	TRBJ2-5	TRBV2	TRBD1	TGTGCCAGCAGCACGGACAGGGGGCGAGAGGAGACCCAGTACTTC	CASSTDRGREETQYF
-	TRBJ2-7	TRBV9	-	TGTGCCAGCAGCGTAGAGGCAGGTTCGTCCTACGAGCAGTACTTC	CASSVEAGSSYEQYF
-	TRBJ1-6	TRBV19	-	TGTGCCAGTACCCCCTCCGGACAGTCACCCCTCCACTTT	CASTPSGQSPLHF
-	TRBJ2-7	TRBV2	-	TGTGCCAGCAGTGTGGCGGGGGCCTCATTCTCCTACGAGCAGTACTTC	CASSVAGASFSYEQYF
once	TRBJ2-7	TRBV5-1	-	TGCGCCAGCAGCTCGGCACAAACAGGGTCCTACGAGCAGTACTTC	CASSSAQTGSYEQYF
-	TRBJ1-3	TRBV4-1	-	TGCGCCAGCAGCCAAGACTACAGCTCTGGAAACACCATATATTTT	CASSQDYSSGNTIYF
-	TRBJ2-7	TRBV27	TRBD1	TGTGCCAGCAGCCACTACCCGGGACAGGGCGACTACGAGCAGTACTTC	CASSHYPGQGDYEQYF
-	TRBJ2-1	TRBV11-2	-	TGTGCCAGCAGCCCCCGACAGTACAATGAGCAGTTCTTC	CASSPRQYNEQFF
once	TRBJ1-2	TRBV9	TRBD1	TGTGCCAGCAGCGGCGGCCGGGACAGGGGTAACTATGGCTACACCTTC	CASSGGRDRGNYGYTF
-	TRBJ1-5	TRBV19	-	TGTGCCAGTAGCGGTGAACCTAACTATAGCAATCAGCCCCAGCATTTT	CASSGEPNYSNQPQHF
-	TRBJ2-1	TRBV19	TRBD2	TGTGCCAGTAGTATGACCGGGACTAGCGATGAGCAGTTCTTC	CASSMTGTSDEQFF
-	TRBJ2-7	TRBV7-7	TRBD2	TGTGCTAGCAGCCCTGGACTAGGCGAGCAGTACTTC	CASSPGLGEQYF
-	TRBJ2-3	TRBV2	TRBD2	TGTGCCAGCATGACGGGAGGGGACACAGATACGCAGTATTTT	CASMTGGDTDTQYF
-	TRBJ2-3	TRBV13	TRBD2	TGTGCCAGCAGTAGTACTAGCGACGGTACAGATACGCAGTATTTT	CASSSTSDGTDTQYF
-	TRBJ1-2	TRBV28	TRBD1	TGTGCCAGCAGCGACGACAGGGGGCGCGTCTATGGCTACACCTTC	CASSDDRGRVYGYTF
-	TRBJ2-7	TRBV5-1	TRBD2	TGCGCCAGCAGCTTGGCTCAGGGAGGGGAGCAGTACTTC	CASSLAQGGEQYF
-	TRBJ2-2	TRBV7-2	-	TGTGCCAGCAGCTTGGACTTAACAGCGGGGAACACCGGGGAGCTGTTTTTT	CASSLDLTAGNTGELFF
-	TRBJ2-7	TRBV4-1	-	TGCGCCAGCAGCTCAAGGCAGGTCCCCTACGAGCAGTACTTC	CASSSRQVPYEQYF
-	TRBJ1-2	TRBV12-5	-	TGTGCTAGCGCCCCAGGGGAAGACTATGGCTACCCCTTC	CASAPGEDYGYPF
-	TRBJ2-7	TRBV5-1	TRBD1	TGCGCCAGCAGCTTGGAGGACAGGGGGAATTCCTACGAGCAGTACTTC	CASSLEDRGNSYEQYF
-	TRBJ2-1	TRBV27	-	TGTGCCAGCAGTGCCCGGGACACAAGTTCGGTCAATGAGCAGTTCTTC	CASSARDTSSVNEQFF
-	TRBJ2-4	TRBV27	-	TGTGCCAGCAGCCGCCGGGGAGCCAAAAACATTCAGTACTTC	CASSRRGAKNIQYF
-	TRBJ1-4	TRBV19	TRBD1	TGTGCCAGTAGCACCGAATTCAGGGGGAGAGTTGAAAAACTGTTTTTT	CASSTEFRGRVEKLFF
-	TRBJ2-1	TRBV14	-	TGTGCCAGCAGCCAAGTTCGACTCCTTTCCTACAATGAGCAGTTCTTC	CASSQVRLLSYNEQFF
-	TRBJ2-1	TRBV6-5	-	TGTGCCAGCAGCTTGTCGCGTCCGGCCTACAATGAGCAGTTCTTC	CASSLSRPAYNEQFF
few	TRBJ1-4	TRBV4-3	-	TGCGCCAGCGGAGTTAGTGTTGGTGAAAAACTGTTTTTT	CASGVSVGEKLFF
-	TRBJ2-7	TRBV9	TRBD2	TGTGCCAGCAGCGTAGCGGCTAGCGGGAGTGGGGCCTACGAGCAGTACTTC	CASSVAASGSGAYEQYF
-	TRBJ1-2	TRBV10-2	TRBD1	TGCGCCAGCAAAAAAACGACAGGGGGCAGTGGCTATGGCTACACCTTC	CASKKTTGGSGYGYTF
-	TRBJ2-7	TRBV14	TRBD1	TGTGCCAGCAGCCAAGATACAGGGGACTACGAGCAGTACTTC	CASSQDTGDYEQYF
-	TRBJ1-5	TRBV29-1	-	TGCAGCGTTGAGGCCGGGGAAGGTCAGCCCCAGCATTTT	CSVEAGEGQPQHF
-	TRBJ2-1	TRBV5-5	-	TGTGCCAGCAGACGAAAGAGCCCTTCATACAATGAGCAGTTCTTC	CASRRKSPSYNEQFF
-	TRBJ1-5	TRBV11-2	-	TGTGCCAGCAGCTTAGGTGAGAATCAGCCCCAGCATTTT	CASSLGENQPQHF
-	TRBJ2-2	TRBV5-1	-	TGCGCCAGCAGCCAAGTCGCAGGGAACACCGGGGAGCTGTTTTTT	CASSQVAGNTGELFF
-	TRBJ2-4	TRBV27	-	TGTGCCAGCAGTTTCCTAGGGGTAGGGAAGGGAAAAAACATTCAGTACTTC	CASSFLGVGKGKNIQYF
-	TRBJ2-6	TRBV2	TRBD1	TGTGCCAGCAGAGGGACCCTCGGACAGGGGGCTACTGGGGCCAACGTCCTGACTTTC	CASRGTLGQGATGANVLTF
-	TRBJ2-7	TRBV4-3	-	TGCGCCAGCAGCCCGACCACCGGGATTAGTCGGGGGGAGCAGTACTTC	CASSPTTGISRGEQYF
-	TRBJ2-1	TRBV19	-	TGTGCCAGTAATAACCGGGACATTTCACGGAATGAGCAGTTCTTC	CASNNRDISRNEQFF
-	TRBJ2-5	TRBV2	-	TGTGCCAGCAGATCTGACACCCTGGGAGAGACCCAGTACTTC	CASRSDTLGETQYF
once	TRBJ2-7	TRBV28	TRBD1	TGTGCCAGCAGCCCGGACAGGGTTCGGGCGGGGCAGTACTTC	CASSPDRVRAGQYF
-	TRBJ2-7	TRBV9	-	TGTGCCAGCAGCGTAGGTTGGGGGCCGTCCTACGAGCAGTACTTC	CASSVGWGPSYEQYF
-	TRBJ2-3	TRBV5-5	-	TGTGCCAGCAGCCGGGCTAATCCGGGATTGGCAGATACGCAGTATTTT	CASSRANPGLADTQYF
few	TRBJ2-2	TRBV5-6	-	TGTGCCAGCAGCTTCGACAGATCCTTCGCGAACACCGGGGAGCTGTTTTTT	CASSFDRSFANTGELFF
-	TRBJ2-7	TRBV28	-	TGTGCCAGCACCCCTAGACCGAACCTACGAGGTTACGAGCAGTACTTC	CASTPRPNLRGYEQYF
-	TRBJ1-1	TRBV9	-	TGTGCCAGCAGCGAGAGGGGGGGAGGGCGGACTGAAGCTTTCTTT	CASSERGGGRTEAFF
-	TRBJ1-1	TRBV10-1	-	TGCGCCAGCAGTGAGTCGAAGAGGGGGAGCACTGAAGCTTTCTTT	CASSESKRGSTEAFF